This TCR beta chain was found in a study of regulatory T cells in long-lasting Graves disease. To note about this clonotype: Its specificity is unknown.

Sequencing libraries for TCR beta were prepared with iRepertoire HTBI primers and Arm-PCR of CDR3 regions. In the original processing: Identification of gene segments yielded more than 55 TRBV and 13 to 15 TRBJ across samples. TCRdb reanalysed the multiplex PCR reads using MiXCR and keeps one entry per CDR3 protein. The V and J calls, along with clone size, are taken from TCRdb and not from the paper's own processing. The sample carries 450,000 to 700,000 distinct CDR3 sequences, 13% recorded once. The V gene end was trimmed by 8 bases and the J gene end by 7 bases; junction bases not matched to a gene: 12. The CDR3 totals 15 residues. Germline assignment: CDR1 MNHNS and CDR2 SASEGT. Study observations and caveats: New patients shared fewer public clonotypes (approximately 970) than persistent patients did (around 2,900).

Time point specified: newly diagnosed GD, antithyroid drugs for less than 3 months. TCR sequences were obtained from RNA taken from PBMCs. This sample also appeared in a second study, on T cells in Graves' hyperthyroidism and ophthalmopathy.

The V call is TRBV6-1, the J call TRBJ2-1; TRBD2 agrees at 9 bases. The source of this sequence is a man aged 25-45 years with Graves disease. This specimen consisted of peripheral blood mononuclear cells (PBMCs), obtained at new diagnosis, from a patient treated with antithyroid drugs. This chain's CDR3 is CASGALAGVENEQFF. CDR3 DNA: TGTGCCAGCGGGGCCTTAGCGGGAGTTGAGAATGAGCAGTTCTTC.